This paragraph covers one TCR beta chain sequence. The read terminates 3 residues before the CDR3 end, so the remaining end is supplied by the germline J gene. Sequencing used immunoSEQ multiplex PCR; TCRdb keeps in-frame clones, though not all of them. The sample table includes roughly 40,000 clones. The data derive from a study of T cells in women clearing cervical HPV infection. Study as a whole: Women with histologically confirmed HPV16-related CIN3 or worse, 2 with invasive cancer, served as cases.

From germline, CDR1 is SGHNT and CDR2 YYREEE (reference sequence). V gave up 0 bases and J gave up 2 bases, with 4 bases separating them. The CDR3 covers 13 residues. Dot-blot hybridization genotyped cervical HPV amplified with MY09/MY11 PCR. The chain recombines TRBV5-4 with TRBJ2-3, with D unclear. The clonotype comes from a woman between 18 and 75 years old with a cervical HPV16 infection that either progressed to CIN3+ or cleared (not recorded which). The sample taken for sequencing was blood buffy coat. CDR3 protein: CASSLVHTDTQYF. The sequenced CDR3 bases are TGTGCCAGCAGCTTGGTCCACACAGATACG.